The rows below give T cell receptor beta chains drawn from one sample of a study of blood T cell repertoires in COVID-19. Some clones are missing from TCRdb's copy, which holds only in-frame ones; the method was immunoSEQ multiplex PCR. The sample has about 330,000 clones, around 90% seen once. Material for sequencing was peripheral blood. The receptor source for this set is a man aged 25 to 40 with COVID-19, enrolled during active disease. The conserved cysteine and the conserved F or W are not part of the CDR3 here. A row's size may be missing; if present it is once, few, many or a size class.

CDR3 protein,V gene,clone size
ASKGFTSNGNEQF,TRBV27,.
ASSQHRDINTEAF,TRBV7-8,.
ASSPDGLEEQY,TRBV28,.
ASSLVPGQGSYEQY,TRBV11-2,.
ASAPGRSLAGELF,TRBV7-9,.
ASSQDYTGYT,TRBV28,.
ASTSGPYEQY,TRBV28,.
ASSPFLLPGQGGNTEAF,TRBV4-3,.
ASSPGLGQGALEQY,TRBV9,.
ASSVLRQGGATNEKLF,TRBV6-1,.
ASGYGSPNYGYT,TRBV12-5,many
ASSQALRTSDGELF,TRBV4-3,.
ASSLTVSPEAF,TRBV7-2,.
ASSDGLINQPQH,TRBV6-6,.
ASSLERNTEAF,TRBV11-2,few
ASRPGLAISYEQY,TRBV28,.
ASSSGGTIGELF,TRBV11-3,.
ASSPGRAYTEAF,TRBV5-4,.
ASSYYAPPGGYEQY,TRBV6-2/TRBV6-3,.
ATSRVFLAGAGDNEQF,TRBV15,.
ASSATAAGMNTEAF,TRBV5-1,.
ASSVGDRGTDTQY,TRBV9,.
AISEGQYNEQF,TRBV10-3,.
ASSLATGNTEAF,TRBV5-1,.
ATSRDRDYEQY,TRBV15,.
ASSDYGSSSYEQY,TRBV27,.
ANSPQTGAADTQY,TRBV11-3,once
ASIGQGAQRSYNEQF,TRBV28,.
ASSPWARVEGELF,TRBV7-2,.
ASSIAGGNCTDTQY,TRBV19,.
ASSPPTGTYEQY,TRBV28,.
ASSTSQGHTQY,TRBV11-2,.
ASSPPQGGGLSPLH,TRBV13,.
ASSSGQGAYFAGELF,TRBV9,.
ASSIGRLYGYT,TRBV19,.
SASQDRGSDEQY,TRBV29-1,.
ASSYSPGQGIGEQY,TRBV6-2/TRBV6-3,.
ASHTGREQY,TRBV27,once
ASSPRPGTGEQY,TRBV9,.
AISEGTGVGYT,TRBV10-3,.
ASRRGLNTGELF,TRBV27,.